This passage covers 8 T cell receptor beta chains from one sample sequenced in a study of shared clonotypes between healthy human individuals (dated by TCRdb to the early 2020s). For the CD8 naive samples, CD45RO-negative cells were positively selected for CCR7, yielding a CD45RA+CCR7+ population from which TemRA cells were excluded. The protocol used for the library was the immunoSEQ multiplex PCR assay. The source is immuneACCESS, and TCRdb retained only in-frame sequences with V and J called. Part of the clones is not carried over; for the studies checked, unresolved V genes explain less than half of this, and the remainder is unexplained. The sample table lists hundreds of thousands of clones, approximately 97% of them with a count of one. The top ten clonotypes cover less than 0.25% of the sample. Input material: naive CD8+ T cells sorted from blood. This specimen's cell subset or site label, interpreted: CD45RA+CCR7+. The origin of the receptors is a man aged 30 to 39 in good health.

J is TRBJ1-4 and V is TRBV5-4, with D perhaps TRBD1 (5 bases). Germline-derived CDR1 and CDR2 are SGHNT and YYREEE (reference sequence). V lost 9 bases and J lost 5, with 14 bases in between. This CDR3 comprises 13 residues. CDR3 protein: CATFYWGNEKLFF. In DNA, the CDR3 is TGTGCCACATTCTACTGGGGGAATGAAAAACTGTTTTTT. Complete variable domain (other parts from reference TRBV5-4 and TRBJ1-4): ETGVTQSPTHLIKTRGQQVTLRCSSQSGHNTVSWYQQALGQGPQFIFQYYREEENGRGNFPPRFSGLQFPNYSSELNVNALELDDSALYLCATFYWGNEKLFFGSGTQLSVL.

The chain uses TRBV27 and TRBJ2-3, with no clear D. This CDR3 contains 14 residues. V was cut by 4 bases and J by 0 bases, with 8 bases left in between. From germline, CDR1 is MNHEY and CDR2 SMNVEV (reference sequence). In DNA form, the CDR3 reads TGTGCCAGCAGTTCGAGCCCAAGCACAGATACGCAGTATTTT. This translates into CASSSSPSTDTQYF.

The chain links TRBV4-1 to TRBJ1-5; 7 bases fit TRBD1. The CDR3 totals 14 residues. V lost 0 bases, J lost 7 bases, and 3 bases stayed unmatched. Germline V gene data show CDR1 as MGHRA and CDR2 as YSYEKL. The CDR3 coding sequence is TGCGCCAGCAGCCAAGAACAGGGGATCCAGCCCCAGCATTTT. It is translated as CASSQEQGIQPQHF.

In this sample, this clone turned up once. The chain recombines TRBV30 with TRBJ2-7, with a weak D call TRBD1 (5 bases). CDR1 and CDR2 from the germline V gene are GTSNPN and SVGIG (reference sequence). Trimming pared 3 bases from V and 0 bases from J, leaving 9 bases between. The CDR3 covers 13 residues. The CDR3 region has the DNA TGTGCCTGGAGGGGTGACAGCTCCTACGAGCAGTACTTC. This sequence encodes CAWRGDSSYEQYF.

The chain combines TRBV7-9 with TRBJ2-3, with D perhaps matching TRBD1 (6 bases). Per germline, CDR1 SEHNR and CDR2 FQNEAQ (reference sequence). Trimming pared 2 bases from V and 2 bases from J, leaving 11 bases between. The CDR3 runs 15 residues. CDR3 in amino acids: CASSLLKGDTDTQYF. In DNA form, the CDR3 reads TGTGCCAGCAGCTTATTAAAGGGGGACACAGATACGCAGTATTTT.

The chain links TRBV14 to TRBJ2-3, with D unresolved. The ends were cut back, 0 bases at V and 4 bases at J, with 2 bases in the middle. The CDR3 is made up of 12 amino acids. Germline V gene sequence: CDR1 SGHDN, CDR2 FVKESK. CDR3 bases: TGTGCCAGCAGCCAAGAATCAGATACGCAGTATTTT. Translation: CASSQESDTQYF. Full variable domain (remainder filled in from reference TRBV14 and TRBJ2-3): EAGVTQFPSHSVIEKGQTVTLRCDPISGHDNLYWYRRVMGKEIKFLLHFVKESKQDESGMPNNRFLAERTGGTYSTLKVQPAELEDSGVYFCASSQESDTQYFGPGTRLTVL.

In its sample, this clone was seen once. V gene TRBV5-5 combines with J gene TRBJ2-1; D remains ambiguous. Germline CDR1 is SGHKS and CDR2 is YYEKEE (reference sequence). The CDR3 has 14 residues. V gave up 3 bases and J gave up 8 bases, with 15 bases separating them. The CDR3 spells CASSWSHGSDEQFF. The CDR3 coding sequence is TGTGCCAGCAGCTGGTCCCACGGCTCCGATGAGCAGTTCTTC.

Comment on this clone: The same CDR3 arises from other DNA sequences in this sample as well. The chain uses TRBV6-5 and TRBJ2-1; maybe TRBD1 (6 bases). The CDR3 is 14 amino acids. Germline V gives CDR1 MNHEY, CDR2 SVGAGI. V gave up 0 bases and J gave up 4 bases, with 7 bases separating them. The CDR3 nucleotides read TGTGCCAGCAGTTACTCGGACAGTTACAATGAGCAGTTCTTC. Amino acids: CASSYSDSYNEQFF.